A selection of T cell receptor beta chains follows, all from one sample in a study of cytomegalovirus exposure and HLA in healthy donors. Clones were read by immunoSEQ multiplex PCR, and TCRdb kept only the in-frame ones, dropping some. In the table there are 100,000 to 150,000 clones, about 80% of which are singletons. The sample was PBMCs. The receptors derive from a woman aged 45-65 years in good health and CMV-seronegative. Both conserved end residues are part of each CDR3. D genes are given only for firm matches. Where a row states a size, it is once, few, many or the class of an expanded clone; other rows omit it.

j_call clone_size d_call v_call cdr3_aa cdr3_nt
TRBJ2-7 NA TRBD1 TRBV19 CASSPRTGSSYEQYF TGTGCCAGTAGTCCCAGGACAGGGAGCTCCTACGAGCAGTACTTC
TRBJ2-7 NA TRBD2 TRBV6-1 CASSEVPLAGGPNQYEQYF TGTGCCAGCAGTGAGGTGCCACTAGCGGGAGGGCCGAATCAGTACGAGCAGTACTTC
TRBJ2-2 NA TRBD2 TRBV7-2 CASSLTSGSRGELFF TGTGCCAGCAGCTTGACTAGCGGGAGTCGAGGGGAGCTGTTTTTT
TRBJ2-3 few NA TRBV5-1 CASSLNSPDTQYF TGCGCCAGCAGCTTGAATTCTCCAGATACGCAGTATTTT
TRBJ1-2 NA TRBD1 TRBV18 CASSTTGTGYGYTF TGTGCCAGCTCGACCACCGGGACAGGGTATGGCTACACCTTC
TRBJ2-1 NA TRBD2 TRBV7-6 CASALAGDHEQFF TGTGCCAGCGCCCTAGCGGGAGACCATGAGCAGTTCTTC
TRBJ2-7 NA TRBD2 TRBV6-5 CASSPRGDMAYEQYF TGTGCCAGCAGCCCCCGGGGGGATATGGCCTACGAGCAGTACTTC
TRBJ2-1 NA TRBD1 TRBV28 CASSLVTGDNEQFF TGTGCCAGCAGTTTGGTGACAGGGGACAATGAGCAGTTCTTC
TRBJ1-1 few NA TRBV10-3 CAAGSDEAFF TGTGCCGCCGGGTCGGATGAAGCTTTCTTT
TRBJ2-7 NA NA TRBV5-6 CASSLWGHEQYF TGTGCCAGCAGCTTGTGGGGCCACGAGCAGTACTTC
TRBJ1-3 NA NA TRBV9 CASTDGPSGFSGNTIYF TGTGCCAGCACCGACGGACCGAGCGGATTTTCTGGAAACACCATATATTTT
TRBJ2-4 NA TRBD2 TRBV27 CASSRTSGGVKTTKNIQYF TGTGCCAGCAGTCGGACTAGCGGGGGGGTGAAGACGACTAAAAACATTCAGTACTTC
TRBJ2-1 NA TRBD1 TRBV6-1 CASRTRDRAGEQFF TGTGCCAGCAGGACCCGGGACAGGGCAGGTGAGCAGTTCTTC
TRBJ2-6 few TRBD2 TRBV9 CASSVGLAGDLVSGANVLTF TGTGCCAGCAGCGTAGGTCTAGCGGGAGACTTAGTCTCTGGGGCCAACGTCCTGACTTTC
TRBJ2-7 NA TRBD2 TRBV11-2 CASSRTSGSYEQYF TGTGCCAGCAGCCGGACTAGCGGGAGCTACGAGCAGTACTTC
TRBJ2-1 few TRBD2 TRBV6-5 CASSYRSGRAGEQFF TGTGCCAGCAGTTACAGGAGCGGGAGGGCCGGAGAGCAGTTCTTC
TRBJ1-2 once NA TRBV29-1 CSVAEEGTVYGYTF TGCAGCGTTGCGGAGGAGGGAACAGTCTATGGCTACACCTTC
TRBJ2-1 NA NA TRBV6-1 CASSVGRGIAAPEQFF TGTGCCAGCAGTGTTGGCAGGGGAATTGCGGCACCCGAGCAGTTCTTC
TRBJ2-7 NA TRBD1 TRBV19 CASSLDRESYEQYF TGTGCCAGTAGTTTGGACAGGGAGTCCTACGAGCAGTACTTC
TRBJ1-2 NA NA TRBV6-6 CASSPGSNYGYTF TGTGCCAGCAGCCCAGGGTCTAACTATGGCTACACCTTC
TRBJ2-5 NA TRBD1 TRBV29-1 CSAPGTGRREKTQYF TGCAGCGCCCCCGGGACAGGGAGACGGGAAAAGACCCAGTACTTC
TRBJ1-4 NA TRBD1 TRBV4-3 CASSQGQGPNEKLFF TGCGCCAGCAGCCAAGGACAGGGCCCTAATGAAAAACTGTTTTTT
TRBJ2-7 few TRBD1 TRBV28 CASSPTGYHEQYF TGTGCCAGCAGCCCGACAGGGTACCACGAGCAGTACTTC
TRBJ1-1 NA NA TRBV6-5 CASSLGHLGTEAFF TGTGCCAGCAGCTTGGGACACCTAGGCACTGAAGCTTTCTTT
TRBJ1-2 NA TRBD1 TRBV5-4 CASSYPGQAKYGYTF TGTGCCAGCAGCTACCCGGGACAGGCCAAGTATGGCTACACCTTC
TRBJ2-5 NA TRBD1 TRBV5-6 CASRPTGGEETQYF TGTGCCAGCAGGCCGACAGGGGGGGAGGAGACCCAGTACTTC
TRBJ2-1 NA TRBD2 TRBV4-3 CASSQDLAGFYNEQFF TGCGCCAGCAGCCAAGATCTAGCGGGATTCTACAATGAGCAGTTCTTC
TRBJ2-7 few TRBD1 TRBV15 CATSREPGQSVYYEQYF TGTGCCACCAGCAGGGAACCGGGACAGTCGGTGTACTACGAGCAGTACTTC
TRBJ2-1 once NA TRBV19 CASGTTYNEQFF TGTGCCAGTGGGACAACCTACAATGAGCAGTTCTTC
TRBJ1-2 NA NA TRBV27 CASSSRPGEGPGEGYTF TGTGCCAGCAGTTCCAGGCCCGGGGAGGGGCCGGGGGAAGGCTACACCTTC
TRBJ2-7 NA TRBD1 TRBV7-9 CASSGLRDRGAYEQYF TGTGCCAGCAGCGGCCTCCGGGACAGGGGTGCCTACGAGCAGTACTTC
TRBJ1-2 NA NA TRBV25-1 CASSAPENYGYTF TGTGCCAGCAGTGCCCCAGAAAACTATGGCTACACCTTC
TRBJ2-2 NA NA TRBV28 CASSHPNTGELFF TGTGCCAGCAGTCATCCGAACACCGGGGAGCTGTTTTTT
TRBJ2-5 once TRBD2 TRBV7-3 CASSLAGDGETQYF TGTGCCAGCAGCTTAGCGGGAGACGGAGAGACCCAGTACTTC
TRBJ2-5 NA NA TRBV4-2 CASSQEQGDGTQYF TGTGCCAGCAGCCAAGAGCAGGGCGATGGGACCCAGTACTTC
TRBJ1-4 NA TRBD1 TRBV2 CASSEGQGAKKLFF TGTGCCAGCAGTGAGGGACAGGGGGCGAAAAAACTGTTTTTT
TRBJ1-1 NA TRBD1 TRBV28 CASKPPGQGLLAFF TGTGCCAGTAAACCTCCGGGACAGGGACTTCTGGCTTTCTTT
TRBJ1-2 NA NA TRBV27 CASSRRGGGYTF TGTGCCAGCAGCCGGCGGGGGGGTGGCTACACCTTC
TRBJ2-7 NA NA TRBV7-9 CASSPPVLGSYEQYF TGTGCCAGCAGCCCACCCGTCCTGGGGAGCTACGAGCAGTACTTC
TRBJ2-3 once NA TRBV7-2 CASSPPREPDTQYF TGTGCCAGCAGCCCGCCACGGGAGCCAGATACGCAGTATTTT
TRBJ1-1 NA NA TRBV6-1 CASSRQMNTEAFF TGTGCCAGCAGTCGACAAATGAACACTGAAGCTTTCTTT